This is a list of T cell receptor beta chains from one sample in a study of cytomegalovirus exposure and HLA in healthy donors. TCRdb's copy holds only in-frame clones and misses some; the assay was immunoSEQ multiplex PCR. In the table there are nearly 110,000 clones, less than 80% of which are singletons. Sequencing was done on a sample of PBMCs. These receptors were taken from a man aged 25 to 40 in good health and CMV-seronegative. CDR3s include the opening cysteine and the closing phenylalanine or tryptophan. Each record gives: J gene, D gene, clone size, V gene, CDR3 protein, CDR3 DNA. A D gene is named only where the DNA matches it firmly. Some rows have no size entry. The others give once, few or many, or a class for an expanded clone.

j_gene: TRBJ2-3; d_gene: .; abundance: .; v_gene: TRBV7-9; CDR3aa: CASSLAQWSTDTQYF; CDR3nt: TGTGCCAGCAGCTTAGCGCAGTGGAGCACAGATACGCAGTATTTT
j_gene: TRBJ1-1; d_gene: .; abundance: .; v_gene: TRBV18; CDR3aa: CASSPYAGANTEAFF; CDR3nt: TGTGCCAGCTCACCGTATGCGGGGGCGAACACTGAAGCTTTCTTT
j_gene: TRBJ2-2; d_gene: TRBD2; abundance: few; v_gene: TRBV5-1; CDR3aa: CASSLKRGVTGELFF; CDR3nt: TGCGCCAGCAGCTTGAAGCGGGGGGTCACCGGGGAGCTGTTTTTT
j_gene: TRBJ1-1; d_gene: TRBD1; abundance: .; v_gene: TRBV7-2; CDR3aa: CASSSPGGWTEAFF; CDR3nt: TGTGCCAGCAGCTCCCCAGGGGGTTGGACTGAAGCTTTCTTT
j_gene: TRBJ1-5; d_gene: .; abundance: .; v_gene: TRBV4-1; CDR3aa: CASSQDSPGNQPQHF; CDR3nt: TGCGCCAGCAGCCAAGATTCCCCGGGCAATCAGCCCCAGCATTTT
j_gene: TRBJ2-1; d_gene: .; abundance: .; v_gene: TRBV27; CDR3aa: CASSSPLFRGTYNEQFF; CDR3nt: TGTGCCAGCAGTTCACCCCTCTTTCGGGGAACCTACAATGAGCAGTTCTTC
j_gene: TRBJ1-5; d_gene: .; abundance: .; v_gene: TRBV21-1; CDR3aa: CASSKVSLDRASQPQHF; CDR3nt: TGTGCCAGCAGCAAAGTCTCCTTGGACAGGGCGAGTCAGCCCCAGCATTTT
j_gene: TRBJ2-5; d_gene: TRBD2; abundance: .; v_gene: TRBV28; CDR3aa: CASRRTSGRVETQYF; CDR3nt: TGTGCCAGCAGAAGGACTAGCGGGAGGGTTGAGACCCAGTACTTC
j_gene: TRBJ2-2; d_gene: TRBD1; abundance: .; v_gene: TRBV5-6; CDR3aa: CASSLAGQGVGTELFF; CDR3nt: TGTGCCAGCAGCTTGGCAGGACAGGGGGTAGGCACGGAGCTGTTTTTT
j_gene: TRBJ1-6; d_gene: TRBD1; abundance: .; v_gene: TRBV5-6; CDR3aa: CASSAGQGLFFSPLHF; CDR3nt: TGTGCCAGCAGCGCCGGACAGGGGCTCTTCTTTTCACCCCTCCACTTT
j_gene: TRBJ1-5; d_gene: .; abundance: .; v_gene: TRBV2; CDR3aa: CASSEVRPYDQPQHF; CDR3nt: TGTGCCAGCAGTGAAGTGCGCCCATACGATCAGCCCCAGCATTTT
j_gene: TRBJ2-7; d_gene: .; abundance: once; v_gene: TRBV5-3; CDR3aa: CARSFTVEPYEQYF; CDR3nt: TGTGCCAGAAGCTTTACAGTCGAACCTTACGAGCAGTACTTC
j_gene: TRBJ2-2; d_gene: TRBD2; abundance: .; v_gene: TRBV30; CDR3aa: CAWSVGRGDTGELFF; CDR3nt: TGTGCCTGGAGTGTAGGGAGGGGTGACACCGGGGAGCTGTTTTTT
j_gene: TRBJ1-1; d_gene: TRBD1; abundance: .; v_gene: TRBV30; CDR3aa: CAWSSRPGQGIMNTEAFF; CDR3nt: TGTGCCTGGAGCTCACGGCCGGGACAGGGCATTATGAACACTGAAGCTTTCTTT
j_gene: TRBJ1-2; d_gene: TRBD1; abundance: .; v_gene: TRBV28; CDR3aa: CASSLHSQSRGCGYTF; CDR3nt: TGTGCCAGCAGTTTACACTCACAGAGCAGGGGGTGTGGCTACACCTTC
j_gene: TRBJ2-5; d_gene: TRBD2; abundance: .; v_gene: TRBV5-1; CDR3aa: CASSVVQGLAGGDQETQYF; CDR3nt: TGCGCCAGCAGCGTCGTCCAAGGACTAGCGGGGGGGGACCAAGAGACCCAGTACTTC
j_gene: TRBJ1-3; d_gene: .; abundance: .; v_gene: TRBV7-9; CDR3aa: CASSLAGAVSGNTIYF; CDR3nt: TGTGCCAGCAGCTTAGCAGGGGCCGTCTCTGGAAACACCATATATTTT
j_gene: TRBJ2-7; d_gene: TRBD2; abundance: .; v_gene: TRBV4-2; CDR3aa: CASASGIESEQYF; CDR3nt: TGTGCCAGCGCAAGCGGGATTGAGTCCGAGCAGTACTTC
j_gene: TRBJ1-1; d_gene: .; abundance: .; v_gene: TRBV29-1; CDR3aa: CSALRDLRTEAFF; CDR3nt: TGCAGCGCTCTCCGTGACTTGAGGACTGAAGCTTTCTTT
j_gene: TRBJ2-7; d_gene: .; abundance: few; v_gene: TRBV5-1; CDR3aa: CASSLEPGHGKTILYEQYF; CDR3nt: TGCGCCAGCAGCCTCGAGCCGGGACACGGAAAGACGATCCTCTACGAGCAGTACTTC
j_gene: TRBJ1-1; d_gene: TRBD1; abundance: .; v_gene: TRBV14; CDR3aa: CASSQEGDRGRVTEAFF; CDR3nt: TGTGCCAGCAGCCAAGAGGGGGACAGGGGGCGGGTGACTGAAGCTTTCTTT
j_gene: TRBJ2-1; d_gene: .; abundance: .; v_gene: TRBV5-1; CDR3aa: CASSSGSPGDEQFF; CDR3nt: TGCGCCAGCAGCTCCGGGAGCCCGGGCGATGAGCAGTTCTTC
j_gene: TRBJ1-5; d_gene: TRBD1; abundance: .; v_gene: TRBV4-2; CDR3aa: CASSLSGGRDQPQHF; CDR3nt: TGTGCCAGCAGCCTCTCAGGGGGCCGCGATCAGCCCCAGCATTTT
j_gene: TRBJ2-1; d_gene: .; abundance: .; v_gene: TRBV29-1; CDR3aa: CSVDAGYNEQFF; CDR3nt: TGCAGCGTTGATGCAGGGTACAATGAGCAGTTCTTC
j_gene: TRBJ2-5; d_gene: .; abundance: .; v_gene: TRBV25-1; CDR3aa: CASSSLETQYF; CDR3nt: TGTGCCAGCAGTTCCCTTGAGACCCAGTACTTC
j_gene: TRBJ2-3; d_gene: TRBD2; abundance: .; v_gene: TRBV9; CDR3aa: CASSVEMGGRGTDTQYF; CDR3nt: TGTGCCAGCAGCGTAGAGATGGGAGGGAGGGGCACAGATACGCAGTATTTT
j_gene: TRBJ2-3; d_gene: .; abundance: .; v_gene: TRBV19; CDR3aa: CASSIGEGPTDTQYF; CDR3nt: TGTGCCAGTAGTATAGGCGAGGGCCCCACAGATACGCAGTATTTT
j_gene: TRBJ1-1; d_gene: TRBD1; abundance: .; v_gene: TRBV28; CDR3aa: CASSLYTGTGWHTEAFF; CDR3nt: TGTGCCAGCAGTTTATACACTGGGACAGGGTGGCACACTGAAGCTTTCTTT
j_gene: TRBJ1-5; d_gene: TRBD1; abundance: .; v_gene: TRBV28; CDR3aa: CASTTGEGYQPQHF; CDR3nt: TGTGCCAGCACTACAGGGGAAGGGTATCAGCCCCAGCATTTT
j_gene: TRBJ2-5; d_gene: .; abundance: .; v_gene: TRBV5-7; CDR3aa: CASSLRHLTQETQYF; CDR3nt: TGTGCCAGCAGCCTACGCCACCTTACTCAAGAGACCCAGTACTTC
j_gene: TRBJ2-2; d_gene: TRBD2; abundance: .; v_gene: TRBV10-3; CDR3aa: CAISVGASGGNTGELFF; CDR3nt: TGTGCCATCAGTGTCGGAGCTAGCGGGGGGAACACCGGGGAGCTGTTTTTT
j_gene: TRBJ2-7; d_gene: TRBD1; abundance: .; v_gene: TRBV10-3; CDR3aa: CAISDRQGDYEQYF; CDR3nt: TGTGCCATCAGTGATCGTCAGGGGGACTACGAGCAGTACTTC
j_gene: TRBJ2-2; d_gene: .; abundance: few; v_gene: TRBV10-3; CDR3aa: CAISEFRVRATGELFF; CDR3nt: TGTGCCATCAGTGAGTTTAGGGTCAGGGCCACCGGGGAGCTGTTTTTT
j_gene: TRBJ2-2; d_gene: .; abundance: .; v_gene: TRBV6-1; CDR3aa: CASSELRGGTGELFF; CDR3nt: TGTGCCAGCAGTGAACTGAGGGGGGGGACCGGGGAGCTGTTTTTT
j_gene: TRBJ1-4; d_gene: TRBD1; abundance: .; v_gene: TRBV5-1; CDR3aa: CASSLEGQGAPNEKLFF; CDR3nt: TGCGCCAGCAGCTTGGAGGGACAGGGGGCCCCTAATGAAAAACTGTTTTTT
j_gene: TRBJ2-5; d_gene: TRBD2; abundance: .; v_gene: TRBV9; CDR3aa: CASSLGLAGTETQYF; CDR3nt: TGTGCCAGCAGTCTCGGACTAGCGGGAACAGAGACCCAGTACTTC
j_gene: TRBJ1-2; d_gene: .; abundance: .; v_gene: TRBV6-1; CDR3aa: CASSEERPGFTTAYGYTF; CDR3nt: TGTGCCAGCAGTGAAGAACGGCCAGGGTTTACCACTGCCTATGGCTACACCTTC
j_gene: TRBJ2-7; d_gene: TRBD1; abundance: few; v_gene: TRBV2; CDR3aa: CASSRDRESYEQYF; CDR3nt: TGTGCCAGCAGTCGGGACAGGGAGTCCTACGAGCAGTACTTC
j_gene: TRBJ2-3; d_gene: TRBD2; abundance: .; v_gene: TRBV4-1; CDR3aa: CASSHRLAGGPDTQYF; CDR3nt: TGCGCCAGCAGCCATCGACTAGCGGGGGGGCCAGATACGCAGTATTTT
j_gene: TRBJ1-2; d_gene: .; abundance: .; v_gene: TRBV28; CDR3aa: CASGEGDGVYGYTF; CDR3nt: TGTGCCAGCGGAGAGGGGGACGGCGTCTATGGCTACACCTTC
j_gene: TRBJ2-3; d_gene: TRBD2; abundance: .; v_gene: TRBV4-2; CDR3aa: CASSQEAASGVLDTQYF; CDR3nt: TGTGCCAGCAGCCAAGAGGCGGCTAGCGGGGTTTTGGATACGCAGTATTTT
j_gene: TRBJ2-3; d_gene: TRBD2; abundance: .; v_gene: TRBV19; CDR3aa: CASKRRGNTDTQYF; CDR3nt: TGTGCCAGTAAAAGGCGGGGGAACACAGATACGCAGTATTTT
j_gene: TRBJ2-5; d_gene: TRBD2; abundance: .; v_gene: TRBV27; CDR3aa: CASKPRLAVQETQYF; CDR3nt: TGTGCCAGCAAACCCAGACTAGCGGTGCAAGAGACCCAGTACTTC
j_gene: TRBJ2-7; d_gene: TRBD2; abundance: .; v_gene: TRBV4-1; CDR3aa: CASSLYSGSAIYEQYF; CDR3nt: TGCGCCAGCAGCCTTTATAGCGGGAGTGCAATCTACGAGCAGTACTTC
j_gene: TRBJ2-5; d_gene: TRBD1; abundance: .; v_gene: TRBV5-1; CDR3aa: CASSLTTGEETQYF; CDR3nt: TGCGCCAGCAGCTTAACCACAGGGGAAGAGACCCAGTACTTC
j_gene: TRBJ2-2; d_gene: TRBD1; abundance: .; v_gene: TRBV11-2; CDR3aa: CASSLLDRANTGELFF; CDR3nt: TGTGCCAGCAGCTTATTAGACAGGGCGAACACCGGGGAGCTGTTTTTT
j_gene: TRBJ2-3; d_gene: TRBD2; abundance: .; v_gene: TRBV5-6; CDR3aa: CASSWTGTSGTDTQYF; CDR3nt: TGTGCCAGCAGCTGGACCGGGACTAGCGGCACAGATACGCAGTATTTT
j_gene: TRBJ2-1; d_gene: .; abundance: .; v_gene: TRBV5-1; CDR3aa: CASSFFTSLKNEQFF; CDR3nt: TGCGCCAGCAGCTTTTTCACTTCACTGAAGAATGAGCAGTTCTTC
j_gene: TRBJ2-1; d_gene: .; abundance: .; v_gene: TRBV2; CDR3aa: CASSDRGAGDEQFF; CDR3nt: TGTGCCAGCAGTGATCGGGGGGCAGGTGATGAGCAGTTCTTC
j_gene: TRBJ2-7; d_gene: TRBD2; abundance: few; v_gene: TRBV27; CDR3aa: CASSLKSGRPTYEQYF; CDR3nt: TGTGCCAGCAGTTTAAAAAGCGGGAGGCCGACCTACGAGCAGTACTTC
j_gene: TRBJ2-3; d_gene: .; abundance: .; v_gene: TRBV27; CDR3aa: CASSWGPRTDTQYF; CDR3nt: TGTGCCAGCAGTTGGGGGCCCCGAACAGATACGCAGTATTTT
j_gene: TRBJ2-5; d_gene: TRBD1; abundance: few; v_gene: TRBV7-2; CDR3aa: CASSLAGQGVKETQYF; CDR3nt: TGTGCCAGCAGCTTAGCGGGCCAGGGGGTCAAAGAGACCCAGTACTTC